The clone carrying this T cell receptor beta chain has a count of ten or more. TCRdb passed the RT-PCR reads through MiXCR, listing each CDR3 protein once. The data contain hundreds of thousands of distinct CDR3 sequences, about 14% of them singletons. CDR3 size: 13 residues. V lost 3 bases to trimming and J lost 7 bases; unmatched junction nucleotides: 6. The germline V gene has CDR1 LGHNA and CDR2 YSLEER. What was sequenced was memory CD4+ T cells from blood. This chain links TRBV4-3 with TRBJ2-7; 7 bases line up with TRBD2. The TCR comes from a female donor in good health, serving as a healthy control. The CDR3 DNA follows: TGCGCCAGCAGCCAGACCTGGGGGGGGGAGCAGTACTTC. As protein: CASSQTWGGEQYF.